These T cell receptor beta chains were read from a single sample in a study of blood T cell repertoires in COVID-19. Sequencing used immunoSEQ multiplex PCR; TCRdb keeps in-frame clones, though not all of them. Of approximately 270,000 clones in the sample, over 75% were seen once. Sequenced input: PBMCs or T cells enriched from blood (not recorded which). These receptors all come from a man aged 35 to 55 who had recovered from COVID-19. CDR3s include the opening cysteine and the closing phenylalanine or tryptophan. A D gene is named only where the DNA matches it firmly. Clone size is given for some rows only: seen once, a few or many times, or a class if the clone is expanded.

J,D,size,V,DNA,CDR3
TRBJ2-2,TRBD1,-,TRBV7-2,TGTGCCAGCAGCTTACGACAGGGCACGGCCGGGGAGCTGTTTTTT,CASSLRQGTAGELFF
TRBJ2-1,TRBD2,-,TRBV27,TGTGCCAGCAGTTTATCTCCGAGCGGGGGTTCCTACAATGAGCAGTTCTTC,CASSLSPSGGSYNEQFF
TRBJ2-7,-,-,TRBV27,TGTGCCAGCAGTCTCCTCTCCTACGAGCAGTACTTC,CASSLLSYEQYF
TRBJ1-2,-,-,TRBV6-5,TGTGCCAGCAGTTCTACAGGTTCCGGCTACACCTTC,CASSSTGSGYTF
TRBJ2-5,-,-,TRBV28,TGTGCCAGCAGGCGAGCTCAAGAGACCCAGTACTTC,CASRRAQETQYF
TRBJ1-1,-,-,TRBV11-1,TGTGCCAGCAGCTCAGATAACACAGGGTATTACACTGAAGCTTTCTTT,CASSSDNTGYYTEAFF
TRBJ2-4,-,few,TRBV2,TGTGCCAGCCAATTAGGGGCTAAAAACATTCAGTACTTC,CASQLGAKNIQYF
TRBJ1-6,TRBD1,-,TRBV19,TGTGCCAGTAAAACCCTCGGGACAGGAGATAATTCACCCCTCCACTTT,CASKTLGTGDNSPLHF
TRBJ2-6,-,-,TRBV11-3,TGTGCCAGCAGCCTAACAGGAACTGGGGCCAACGTCCTGACTTTC,CASSLTGTGANVLTF
TRBJ2-7,TRBD2,-,TRBV2,TGTGCCAGCAGTGAATGGAGCGGGAGTAGCAGCGAGCAGTACTTC,CASSEWSGSSSEQYF
TRBJ2-7,TRBD2,once,TRBV7-2,TGTGCCAGCAGCGCCATACTAGCGGATAGCTCCTACGAGCAGTACTTC,CASSAILADSSYEQYF
TRBJ1-4,-,-,TRBV14,TGTGCCAGCAGCCACACTTATCGCGGGGGGGAGAAACTGTTTTTT,CASSHTYRGGEKLFF
TRBJ2-7,-,-,TRBV12-3/TRBV12-4,TGTGCCAGCACGGCGGCAAGTGGTCTCGAGCAGTACTTC,CASTAASGLEQYF
TRBJ2-5,-,-,TRBV30,TGTGCCTGGTCTTGGGGGGTGGGCCAAGAGACCCAGTACTTC,CAWSWGVGQETQYF
TRBJ2-1,TRBD2,-,TRBV7-6,TGTGCCAGCAGCTTAGGGGAGGGCCGCAATGAGCAGTTCTTC,CASSLGEGRNEQFF
TRBJ2-7,TRBD1,-,TRBV30,TGTGCCTGGACCACGGGGACAGGGGTACCCTACGAGCAGTACTTC,CAWTTGTGVPYEQYF
TRBJ1-6,-,-,TRBV30,TGTGCCTGCGTGGGGGGACCCGAGAGCTCCTATAATTCACCCCTCCACTTT,CACVGGPESSYNSPLHF
TRBJ1-6,TRBD1,-,TRBV7-2,TGTGCCAGCAGCTTAGCGGGACAGGGTTATTCACCCCTCCACTTT,CASSLAGQGYSPLHF
TRBJ2-3,-,-,TRBV4-1,TGCGCCAGCAGCCAAGGGTTCCCGGGACTTACCGGGAGCACAGATACGCAGTATTTT,CASSQGFPGLTGSTDTQYF
TRBJ1-4,-,-,TRBV30,TGTGCCTGGGGGAGAGCGGACCGAACTGGAAATGAAAAACTGTTTTTT,CAWGRADRTGNEKLFF
TRBJ2-7,TRBD2,once,TRBV7-8,TGTGCCAGCAGCTTAGGACGACTAGCGGGTGGCGAGCAGTACTTC,CASSLGRLAGGEQYF
TRBJ1-5,-,-,TRBV5-6,TGTGCCAGCAGCTTGGCTTCCCGGGGGGACAATCAGCCCCAGCATTTT,CASSLASRGDNQPQHF
TRBJ2-3,TRBD2,-,TRBV10-1,TGCGCCACCTTACTAGCGGGGGGTCGTCCCTATATGTCAGATACGCAGTATTTT,CATLLAGGRPYMSDTQYF
TRBJ1-4,-,-,TRBV4-3,TGCGCCAGCAGCCATCACAGGGAGACTAATGAAAAACTGTTTTTT,CASSHHRETNEKLFF
TRBJ2-5,-,-,TRBV5-1,TGCGCCAGCAGGCCACCGACAGTGGCGGGGGAGACCCAGTACTTC,CASRPPTVAGETQYF
TRBJ2-7,-,-,TRBV5-4,TGTGCCAGCAGCTTGGGGGTGCGGGAGCAGTACTTC,CASSLGVREQYF
TRBJ1-4,TRBD1,once,TRBV5-1,TGCGCCAGCAGCATGGACAGGGAGAATGAAAAACTGTTTTTT,CASSMDRENEKLFF
TRBJ2-1,TRBD2,-,TRBV7-8,TGTGCCAGCAGGTCAGCGGGAGGGCCGAGCAATGAGCAGTTCTTC,CASRSAGGPSNEQFF
TRBJ2-1,-,-,TRBV5-6,TGTGCCAGCAGCTTGGGGGCAGGGTCCCTTAATGAGCAGTTCTTC,CASSLGAGSLNEQFF
TRBJ2-7,-,-,TRBV19,TGTGCCAGTAGTATAGATTACGGTACCTACGAGCAGTACTTC,CASSIDYGTYEQYF
TRBJ2-7,-,once,TRBV29-1,TGCAGCGTTGCTGAAGTAGCGGACTCCTACGAGCAGTACTTC,CSVAEVADSYEQYF
TRBJ1-4,-,once,TRBV28,TGTGCCAGCAGGCCATCAGGGGCCTTCGGGACTAATGAAAAACTGTTTTTT,CASRPSGAFGTNEKLFF